The T cell receptor beta chain under discussion was sequenced for a study of CD8 T cells in ankylosing spondylitis. Whole-study results and caveats: It appeared that ankylosing spondylitis blood was characterized by a TCR beta motif of eight highly homologous variants. Disease-associated clones were reportedly significantly overrepresented in matched ankylosing spondylitis synovial fluid.

Using its own MiXCR run on the 5' RACE reads, TCRdb lists one record per CDR3 protein. Here the sample spans 700,000 to 1,000,000 distinct CDR3 sequences, approximately 12% being singletons. From germline, CDR1 is SGHTA and CDR2 FQGNSA. Trimming at V came to 4 bases and at J to 3 bases, leaving 4 bases not matched to a gene. This CDR3 region has 15 residues. This clonotype was seen ten or more times. Antigen unknown. Sequences were obtained from blood, either unsorted or a sorted T cell fraction (not recorded which). This chain links TRBV7-2 with TRBJ2-3, with 10 bases matching TRBD1. This TCR came from a male donor with ankylosing spondylitis. CDR3 bases: TGTGCCAGCAGCTACAGGACAGGGGGAACAGATACGCAGTATTTT. Translating it yields CASSYRTGGTDTQYF.